Following are 19 T cell receptor beta chains from one sample sequenced in a study of post-analysis software for immune sequencing data. General study results and limits: Compared with controls, patients had more of about 5 TRBV segments, including TRBV5-6, TRBV5-1 and TRBV20-1.

Unique molecular identifiers tagged the TCR beta cDNA libraries. Using its own MiXCR run on the PCR reads, TCRdb lists one record per CDR3 protein. This table holds 600,000 to 750,000 distinct CDR3 sequences, roughly three fifths found once. These TCRs' antigens remain unknown. The sequencing sample was made of blood. The receptors derive from a girl aged 2-10 years with multiple sclerosis.

The chain has TRBV12-3 or TRBV12-4 and TRBJ2-2, with 7 bases fitting TRBD2. Trimming cost V 6 bases and J 5 bases; bases outside gene matches: 9. The CDR3 covers 15 residues. The CDR3 protein is CASRRSGVETGELFF. CDR3 bases: TGTGCCAGCAGACGCAGCGGGGTGGAAACCGGGGAGCTGTTTTTT.

V is TRBV12-3 or TRBV12-4 and J is TRBJ2-4; the D is unclear. The CDR3 runs 12 residues. V lost 7 bases and J 1 base, leaving 5 bases between the germline ends. CDR3 coding DNA: TGTGCCAGCATGACGGCCAAAAACATTCAGTACTTC. Translation gives CASMTAKNIQYF.

This clonotype has just a few counts. V and J are TRBV7-2 and TRBJ2-5; 9 positions agree with TRBD1. In germline, CDR1 is SGHTA, CDR2 FQGNSA. The CDR3 has 16 residues. Trimming cost V 5 bases and J 2 bases; bases outside gene matches: 9. DNA for the CDR3: TGTGCCAGCAGCCCACGGACAGGGGTCCGGCAAGAGACCCAGTACTTC. Protein: CASSPRTGVRQETQYF.

This CDR3 reads CASSPDENTEAFF. CDR3 in DNA: TGTGCCAGCAGCCCTGACGAGAACACTGAAGCTTTCTTT. V and J are TRBV3-1 and TRBJ1-1; D uncertain. Between the trimmed V and J ends, which lost 4 bases and 1 base, there was a span of 7 bases. The CDR3 length is 13 residues. The germline V gene encodes CDR1 LGHDT and CDR2 YNNKEL (reference sequence). The complete variable domain, with remaining parts taken from reference TRBV3-1 and TRBJ1-1, reads DTAVSQTPKYLVTQMGNDKSIKCEQNLGHDTMYWYKQDSKKFLKIMFSYNNKELIINETVPNRFSPKSPDKAHLNLHINSLELGDSAVYFCASSPDENTEAFFGQGTRLTVV.

The rearrangement uses TRBV29-1 and TRBJ2-3; 7 bases fit TRBD2. Germline loops: CDR1 SQVTM, CDR2 ANQGSEA. Germline trimming cut 3 bases from V and 3 bases from J; bases unmatched to any gene: 12. This CDR3 is 16 amino acids long. The CDR3 bases are TGCAGCGTTGAGGGCGGGAGAGGGAGGGCAACAGATACGCAGTATTTT. This gives the protein CSVEGGRGRATDTQYF.

The gene calls are TRBV4-2 and TRBJ2-6; D gene unclear. The V gene's germline CDR1 is LGHNA and CDR2 YNFKEQ. The V end was cut by 4 bases, the J end by 0 bases, with 10 bases between. The CDR3 runs 16 residues. The CDR3 protein is CASSPGRLSGANVLTF. For the CDR3, the DNA is TGTGCCAGCAGCCCCGGGCGCCTCTCTGGGGCCAACGTCCTGACTTTC.

The J gene is TRBJ2-3, the V gene TRBV7-2, with TRBD2 matching 12 bases. CDR1 and CDR2 (germline): SGHTA, FQGNSA. Trimming cost V 7 bases and J 9 bases; bases outside gene matches: 14. The CDR3 has 16 residues. The CDR3 loop reads CASIEPGTSGWFTQYF. The CDR3 region has the DNA TGTGCCAGCATCGAACCCGGGACTAGCGGGTGGTTCACGCAGTATTTT.

J is TRBJ2-4 and V is TRBV20-1, with D perhaps TRBD1 (5 bases). The end of the DNA is better explained by TRBJ2-5, so the J call may be wrong. CDR1 DFQATT and CDR2 SNEGSKA come from the germline V gene (reference sequence). There are 14 residues in the CDR3. The CDR3 is CSARPRQSQETQYF. The CDR3 nucleotides are TGCAGTGCTAGACCCCGACAGAGTCAAGAGACCCAGTACTTC.

This chain uses TRBV25-1 with TRBJ1-4; TRBD1 might be the D (5 bases). V dropped 3 bases and J dropped 8 bases, with 19 bases sitting between them. The CDR3 has 16 amino acids. Looked up from germline, CDR1 is MGHDK and CDR2 is SYGVNS. The CDR3 DNA sequence: TGTGCCAGCAGTGAGGCGGCAGGGACGGTGGTGGAAAAACTGTTTTTT. Its translation: CASSEAAGTVVEKLFF.

Worth noting for this clonotype: A junction boundary mismatches the germline segment, possibly from a read error. The chain employs TRBV7-6 and TRBJ1-1; possible D gene TRBD1, 5 bases. This CDR3 spans 14 amino acids. The germline V gene has CDR1 SGHVS and CDR2 FNYEAQ. The CDR3 protein is CAGSLILGPTEAFF. CDR3 nucleotide sequence: TGTGCCGGCAGCTTAATTTTGGGACCGACTGAGGCTTTCTTT.

This clonotype appeared a few times. V gene TRBV20-1 combines with J gene TRBJ2-3; 7 nucleotides align to TRBD1. The trim removed 0 bases at V and 0 bases at J, leaving 6 bases unmatched. CDR1 is DFQATT and CDR2 is SNEGSKA in the germline V gene (reference sequence). The CDR3 covers 16 residues. The CDR3, as DNA: TGCAGTGCTAGAGATGCCGACAGGGCTAGCACAGATACGCAGTATTTT. It yields the protein CSARDADRASTDTQYF.

This clonotype was detected a few times. V and J are TRBV2 and TRBJ2-7; a weak D match, TRBD1 (6 bases). The CDR3 consists of 14 residues. Germline-derived CDR1 and CDR2 are SNHLY and FYNNEI. V was cut by 4 bases and J by 0 bases, with 10 bases left in between. CDR3 coding DNA: TGTGCCAGCAGTGCAGGGACACTCTCCTACGAGCAGTACTTC. It specifies CASSAGTLSYEQYF.

This chain links TRBV6-2 or TRBV6-3 with TRBJ2-3, with D hard to call. The V end was cut by 9 bases, the J end by 2 bases, with 12 bases between. Germline V gene data show CDR1 as MNHEY and CDR2 as SVGEGT. The CDR3 has 13 residues. CDR3 DNA sequence: TGTGCCAGTAGACCACCGGCCACAGATACGCAGTATTTT. Encoded protein: CASRPPATDTQYF.

The rearrangement uses TRBV11-2 and TRBJ2-1, with 10 bases that match TRBD2. V lost 3 bases, J lost 0 bases, and 11 bases stayed unmatched. The CDR3 sequence is 19 residues long. Per the germline V gene, CDR1 is SGHAT and CDR2 is FQNNGV. The CDR3: CASSFLASGSVSSYNEQFF. For the CDR3, the DNA is TGTGCCAGCAGCTTTCTGGCTAGCGGGAGCGTCAGCTCCTACAATGAGCAGTTCTTC.

The rearrangement uses TRBV20-1 and TRBJ2-7, with D perhaps matching TRBD2 (6 bases). The CDR3 is made up of 13 amino acids. Per germline, CDR1 DFQATT and CDR2 SNEGSKA (reference sequence). Trimming stripped 0 bases from V and 10 bases from J, with 16 bases between. CDR3 DNA sequence: TGCAGTGCTAGAGATGGTCGTGGGCGGGGCCAGTACTTC. It yields the protein CSARDGRGRGQYF.

V usage is TRBV7-6 and J usage is TRBJ2-1, with D perhaps matching TRBD2 (6 bases). V was shortened by 1 base and J by 2 bases, with 12 bases between the two germline ends. The CDR3 runs to 16 residues. Germline V CDR1 and CDR2: SGHVS, FNYEAQ. The CDR3 sequence is CASSLEGTLAYNEQFF. Written as DNA, the CDR3 is TGTGCCAGCAGCTTAGAAGGGACTCTCGCCTACAATGAGCAGTTCTTC.

The genes are TRBV29-1 and TRBJ1-1; D unresolved. This CDR3 is 12 amino acids long. The V and J ends lost 4 bases and 1 base respectively, with 7 bases between them. The germline V gene encodes CDR1 SQVTM and CDR2 ANQGSEA. CDR3 protein: CSVGVTNTEAFF. The CDR3 bases are TGCAGCGTTGGGGTGACGAACACTGAAGCTTTCTTT.

The rearrangement joins TRBV12-5 to TRBJ2-1; D gene uncertain. CDR1 and CDR2 from the germline V gene are LGHNT and FRNRAP. The CDR3 length is 11 residues. Trimming shortened V by 0 bases and J by 9 bases, and 3 bases separated the two germline ends. This CDR3 reads CASGLVPEQFF. The CDR3 nucleotides read TGTGCTAGTGGTTTGGTGCCTGAGCAGTTCTTC.

The rearrangement links TRBV10-2 to TRBJ2-1; D not resolved. The V and J ends lost 0 bases and 7 bases respectively, with 13 bases between them. The V gene's germline CDR1 is WSHSY and CDR2 SAAADI. CDR3 length: 15 residues. The CDR3 here is CASSESYNRENEQFF. The CDR3 DNA sequence: TGCGCCAGCAGTGAGTCATACAACCGAGAGAATGAGCAGTTCTTC.